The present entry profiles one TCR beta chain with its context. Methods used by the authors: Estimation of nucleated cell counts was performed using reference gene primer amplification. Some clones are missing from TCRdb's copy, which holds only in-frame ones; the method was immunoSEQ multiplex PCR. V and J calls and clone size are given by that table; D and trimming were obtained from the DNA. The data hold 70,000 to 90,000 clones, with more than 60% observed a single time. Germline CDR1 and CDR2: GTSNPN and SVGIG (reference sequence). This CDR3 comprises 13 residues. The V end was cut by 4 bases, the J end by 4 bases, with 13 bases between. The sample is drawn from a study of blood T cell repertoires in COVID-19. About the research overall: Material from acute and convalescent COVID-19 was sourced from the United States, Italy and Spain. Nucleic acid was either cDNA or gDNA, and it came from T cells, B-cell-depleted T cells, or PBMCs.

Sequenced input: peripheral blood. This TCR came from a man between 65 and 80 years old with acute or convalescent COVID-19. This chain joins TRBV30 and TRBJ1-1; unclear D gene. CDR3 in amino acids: CAWNANRGTEAFF. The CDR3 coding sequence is TGTGCCTGGAATGCCAACCGGGGCACTGAAGCTTTCTTT.